The present T cell receptor (beta chain) was sequenced within a study of T cell changes during pregnancy in multiple sclerosis. TCRdb's table, derived via immunoSEQ multiplex PCR, lists solely in-frame clones and lacks some. The sample holds about 59,000 clones; roughly 94% are singletons and the top ten take about 2.6%. Germline V gene data show CDR1 as MGHRA and CDR2 as YSYEKL. CDR3 length: 15 amino acids. After removal of 5 bases from V and 1 base from J, the junction contained 7 bases not matched to a gene. The origin of this receptor is a female donor with multiple sclerosis, enrolled in a pregnancy study. Sequencing was performed on CD8+ T cells from peripheral blood mononuclear cells, taken after pregnancy. The rearrangement uses TRBV4-1 and TRBJ2-5; 7 bases are shared with TRBD2. The CDR3 here is CASSGYLAAQETQYF. The CDR3 nucleotides are TGCGCCAGCAGCGGCTACCTAGCGGCCCAAGAGACCCAGTACTTC.